This T cell receptor beta chain originates from a study of molecular identifiers for immune sequencing clone quantification. At the level of the study: Replicates split RNA from approximately 22,000 or 94,000 naive CD8 cells five ways, and the researchers sequenced four portions.

Naive CD8 T cells were sorted as CD8+CD4-CCR7+CD45RA+. Worth noting for this clonotype: The target antigen is unknown. This clone may be a read error of a much larger clone one base away.

Study-wide results and limits: Over 98% of effector molecules, yet under 1% of naive-cell molecules, were held by clones above 20 RNA copies.

Previously described methods and listed TCR primers produced bulk TCR libraries. MiXCR was run by TCRdb on the PCR reads, yielding one entry per CDR3 protein. Among 40,000 to 50,000 distinct CDR3 sequences listed, over 15% were seen once. This CDR3 contains 15 residues. V was cut by 2 bases and J by 6 bases, with 15 bases left in between. Germline V gene lookup returns CDR1 LGHNA and CDR2 YSLEER. The chain is built from TRBV4-3 and TRBJ2-3; D gene unclear. Sequencing used naive CD8+ T cells from blood, with Jurkat cell RNA spiked in. Subset described: FACS-sorted CD8+CD4-CCR7+CD45RA+ naive T cells. The receptor's source is a human donor in good health. Some libraries in this study had Jurkat cell RNA spiked in. For the CDR3, the DNA is TGCGCCAGCAGCCAAAGTTTGCGCGTTTTGGATACGCAGTATTTT. Translated: CASSQSLRVLDTQYF.